This T cell receptor (beta chain) was documented in a study of T cell responses to AZD1222 COVID-19 vaccine (dated by TCRdb to the early 2020s). Turning to the overall study: TCR sequencing was performed for about 250 trial participants, of whom around 210 were given two doses of AZD1222 and some 25 were given two doses of MenACWY control vaccine. Trial participants were enrolled into age subgroups of 18-55, 56-69 and 70-plus years, which contained about 150, 27 and 61 TCR-sequenced participants, respectively.

Reading the germline V gene (reference sequence) gives CDR1 DFQATT and CDR2 SNEGSKA. Ends trimmed: V by 6 bases, J by 11 bases; bases unmatched to a gene: 8. The CDR3, from cysteine to phenylalanine, totals 11 residues. Only the CDR3 DNA is retained, 33 bases long and in frame from the first base. The study at large found these results: Reportedly, almost half of the unique spike-specific TCRs recognized epitopes lying outside the regions that are mutated in the B.1.351 and B.1.1.7 variants. Vaccine-associated CD4 TCRs spanned the whole spike protein, with dominant responses in regions 160-218 and 743-854. Only a handful of AZD1222 recipients were SARS-CoV-2 seropositive at baseline, limiting conclusions about previously exposed vaccinees. Participants were mostly white British and included more females than males, and it was suggested by the authors that clonal diversity may have been underestimated. No day 14 peak-response samples were available, so repertoires were characterized only after the peak T cell response. A significant rise in spike-specific TCR breadth and depth was observed after two AZD1222 doses relative to day 0 and relative to MenACWY recipients. In the small 56-69-year group, the increase in depth fell short of significance, most likely because of low power.

The CDR3 regions of human TCRbeta chains were subjected to immunosequencing. As for the authors' bioinformatics: Repertoire TCRs were checked for matches against a reference library of SARS-CoV-2-specific TCRs that had been generated using the MIRA antigen-specificity platform. Breadth was defined as the fraction of unique TCRs that were SARS-CoV-2-associated, and depth was defined as the fraction of total T cells that were SARS-CoV-2-associated. Using the MIRA data, each spike-specific TCR was mapped to the spike region that the TCR reacts to and placed in a CD4 or CD8 class. Log10-transformed breadth and depth values were compared by one-way ANOVA with Sidak's multiple comparisons tests. TCRdb mirrors the immuneACCESS table, restricted to in-frame sequences. Some clones are absent from its copies; in checked studies, under half trace to an unresolved V gene, and the reason for the others is unknown. That table is the source of V, J and clone size, and D and trimming were worked out from the DNA. Recorded for this sample are 90,000 to 100,000 clones; about four fifths of them occurred a single time. Together, the top ten hold approximately 15% of the sample.

The time point label, read with the paper, signifies: about 28 days (+/-7) after the second vaccine dose. AZD1222 recipients given second doses at about 4 weeks or at about 12 weeks were pooled, since spike-specific TCR depth and breadth were not found to differ between the two schedules. Vaccinee samples were obtained from the UK trials COV001 and COV002, which included a single-blind randomized controlled phase 2/3 trial of AZD1222 (ChAdOx1 nCoV-19) in healthy adults. Trial participant PBMC samples were collected at day 0 and day 28 after the second dose for TCRbeta chain sequencing. There are a few counts of this clone. Its binding antigen is unknown. Per-base qualities were not stored, and no clone one base away is much larger.

The clonotype originates from an adult who received the AZD1222 COVID-19 vaccine. The chain links TRBV20-1 with TRBJ1-1, and TRBD1 aligns with 8 junction nucleotides. Sequences were derived from peripheral blood, sampled 28 days after the second AZD1222 dose. The CDR3 in this case is CSADGQGRAFF. In nucleotide form, the sequence is TGCAGTGCCGACGGACAGGGTCGCGCTTTCTTT.